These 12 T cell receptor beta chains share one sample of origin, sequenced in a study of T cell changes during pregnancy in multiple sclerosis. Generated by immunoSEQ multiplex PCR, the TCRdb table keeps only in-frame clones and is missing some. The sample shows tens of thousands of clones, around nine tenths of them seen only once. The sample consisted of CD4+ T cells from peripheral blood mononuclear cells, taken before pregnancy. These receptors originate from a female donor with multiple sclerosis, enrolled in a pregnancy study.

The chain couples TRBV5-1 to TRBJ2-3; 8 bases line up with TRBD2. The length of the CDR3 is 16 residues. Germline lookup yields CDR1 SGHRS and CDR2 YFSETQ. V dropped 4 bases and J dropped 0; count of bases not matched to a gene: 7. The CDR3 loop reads CASSPSGFGSTDTQYF. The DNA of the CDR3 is TGCGCCAGCAGCCCTAGCGGGTTCGGGAGCACAGATACGCAGTATTTT.

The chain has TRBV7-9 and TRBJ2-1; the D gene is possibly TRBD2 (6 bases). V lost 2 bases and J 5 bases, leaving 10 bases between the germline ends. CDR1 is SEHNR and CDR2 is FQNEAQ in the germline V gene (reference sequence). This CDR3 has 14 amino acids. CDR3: CASSLTSPNNEQFF. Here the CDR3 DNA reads TGTGCCAGCAGCTTAACTAGCCCAAACAATGAGCAGTTCTTC.

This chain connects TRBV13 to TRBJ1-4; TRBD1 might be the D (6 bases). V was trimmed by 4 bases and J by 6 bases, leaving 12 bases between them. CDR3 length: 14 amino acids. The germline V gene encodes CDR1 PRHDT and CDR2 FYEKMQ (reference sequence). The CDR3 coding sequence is TGTGCCAGCAGCTACCGGGACACTGATGAAAAACTGTTTTTT. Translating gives CASSYRDTDEKLFF.

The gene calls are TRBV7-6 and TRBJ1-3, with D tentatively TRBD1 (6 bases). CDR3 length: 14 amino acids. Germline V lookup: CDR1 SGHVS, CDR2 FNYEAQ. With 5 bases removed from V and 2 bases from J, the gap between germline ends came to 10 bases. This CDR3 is CASSTGLTGNTIYF. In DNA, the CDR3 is TGTGCCAGCAGCACAGGGTTGACTGGAAACACCATATATTTT.

The CDR3 sequence is CATRGGQRTEAFF. The CDR3 DNA follows: TGTGCCACCCGAGGGGGACAAAGAACTGAAGCTTTCTTT. The J gene is TRBJ1-1, the V gene TRBV10-3; possibly TRBD1 for D (6 bases). Between the trimmed V and J ends, which lost 10 bases and 5 bases, there was a span of 17 bases. CDR1 and CDR2 from the germline V gene are ENHRY and SYGVKD. This CDR3 contains 13 residues.

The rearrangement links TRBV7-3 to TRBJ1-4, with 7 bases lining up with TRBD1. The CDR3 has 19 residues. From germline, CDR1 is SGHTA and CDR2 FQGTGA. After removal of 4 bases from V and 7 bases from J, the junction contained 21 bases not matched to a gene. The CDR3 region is CASSSGGLGANEVAEKLFF. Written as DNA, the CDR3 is TGTGCCAGCAGCTCAGGGGGTTTGGGGGCTAATGAGGTAGCTGAAAAACTGTTTTTT.

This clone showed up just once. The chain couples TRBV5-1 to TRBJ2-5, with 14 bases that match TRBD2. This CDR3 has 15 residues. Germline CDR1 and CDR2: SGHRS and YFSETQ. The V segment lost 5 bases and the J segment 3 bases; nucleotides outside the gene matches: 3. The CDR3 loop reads CASRGGLAGEETQYF. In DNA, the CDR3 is TGCGCCAGCAGAGGGGGACTAGCGGGAGAAGAGACCCAGTACTTC.

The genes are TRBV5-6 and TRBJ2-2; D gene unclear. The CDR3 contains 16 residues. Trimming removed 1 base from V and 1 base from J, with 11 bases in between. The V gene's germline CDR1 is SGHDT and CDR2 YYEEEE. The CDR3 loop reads CASSLMSAGNTGELFF. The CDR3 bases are TGTGCCAGCAGCTTGATGTCGGCAGGGAACACCGGGGAGCTGTTTTTT. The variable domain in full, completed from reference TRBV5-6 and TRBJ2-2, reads DAGVTQSPTHLIKTRGQQVTLRCSPKSGHDTVSWYQQALGQGPQFIFQYYEEEERQRGNFPDRFSGHQFPNYSSELNVNALLLGDSALYLCASSLMSAGNTGELFFGEGSRLTVL.

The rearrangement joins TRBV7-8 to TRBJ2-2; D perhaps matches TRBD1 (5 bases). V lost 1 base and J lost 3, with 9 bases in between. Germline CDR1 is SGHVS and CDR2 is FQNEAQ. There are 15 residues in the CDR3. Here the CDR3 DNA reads TGTGCCAGCAGCTTAGTCCCAGGGTACACCGGGGAGCTGTTTTTT. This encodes CASSLVPGYTGELFF.

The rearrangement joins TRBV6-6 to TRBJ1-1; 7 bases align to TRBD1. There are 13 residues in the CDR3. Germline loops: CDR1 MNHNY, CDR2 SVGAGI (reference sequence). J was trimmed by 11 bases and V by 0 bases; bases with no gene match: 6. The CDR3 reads CASSYSGGTVAFF. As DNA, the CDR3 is TGTGCCAGCAGTTACTCGGGCGGGACAGTTGCTTTCTTT.

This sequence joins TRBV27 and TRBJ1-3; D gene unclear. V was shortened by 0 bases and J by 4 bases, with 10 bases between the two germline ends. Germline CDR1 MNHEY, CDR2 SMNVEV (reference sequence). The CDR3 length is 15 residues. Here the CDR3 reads CASSLSRSEGNTIYF. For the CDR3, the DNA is TGTGCCAGCAGTTTATCGAGGTCGGAAGGAAACACCATATATTTT.

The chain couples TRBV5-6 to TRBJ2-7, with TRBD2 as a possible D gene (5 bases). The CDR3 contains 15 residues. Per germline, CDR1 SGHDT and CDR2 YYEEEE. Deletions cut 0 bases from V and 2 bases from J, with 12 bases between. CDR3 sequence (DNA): TGTGCCAGCAGCTTGGGGGTTGGAGGTGCCTACGAGCAGTACTTC. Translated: CASSLGVGGAYEQYF.